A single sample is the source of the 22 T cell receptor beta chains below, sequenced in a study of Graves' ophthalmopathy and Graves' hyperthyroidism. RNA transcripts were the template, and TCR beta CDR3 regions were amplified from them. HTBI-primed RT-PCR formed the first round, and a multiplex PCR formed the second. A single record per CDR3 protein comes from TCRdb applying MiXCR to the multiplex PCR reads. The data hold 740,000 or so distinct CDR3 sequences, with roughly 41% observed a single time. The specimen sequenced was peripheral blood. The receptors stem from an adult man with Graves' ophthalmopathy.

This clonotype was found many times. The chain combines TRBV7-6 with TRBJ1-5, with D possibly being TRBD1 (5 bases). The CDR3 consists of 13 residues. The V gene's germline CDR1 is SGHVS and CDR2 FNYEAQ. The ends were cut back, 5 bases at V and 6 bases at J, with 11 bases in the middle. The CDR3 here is CASSPGTGQPQHF. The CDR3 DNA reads TGTGCCAGCAGCCCCGGGACGGGTCAGCCCCAGCATTTT.

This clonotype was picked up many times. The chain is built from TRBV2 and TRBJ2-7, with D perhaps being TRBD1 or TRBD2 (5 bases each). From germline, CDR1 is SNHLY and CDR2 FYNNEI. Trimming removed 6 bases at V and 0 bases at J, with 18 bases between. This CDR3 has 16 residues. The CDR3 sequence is CASSPTGTAGSYEQYF. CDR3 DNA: TGTGCCAGCAGCCCTACCGGGACCGCAGGCTCCTACGAGCAGTACTTC.

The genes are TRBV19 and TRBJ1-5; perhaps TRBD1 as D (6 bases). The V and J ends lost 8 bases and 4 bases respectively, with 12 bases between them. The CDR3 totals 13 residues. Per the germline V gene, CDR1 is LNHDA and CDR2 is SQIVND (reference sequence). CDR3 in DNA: TGTGCCAGTTGCGGACAGCTTAATCAGCCCCAGCATTTT. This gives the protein CASCGQLNQPQHF.

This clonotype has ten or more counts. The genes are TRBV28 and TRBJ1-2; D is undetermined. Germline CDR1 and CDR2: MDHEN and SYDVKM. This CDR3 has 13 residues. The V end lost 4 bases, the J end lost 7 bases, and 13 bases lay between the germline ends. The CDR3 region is CASSSYRNGGYTF. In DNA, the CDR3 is TGTGCCAGCAGTTCATATAGGAATGGTGGCTACACCTTC.

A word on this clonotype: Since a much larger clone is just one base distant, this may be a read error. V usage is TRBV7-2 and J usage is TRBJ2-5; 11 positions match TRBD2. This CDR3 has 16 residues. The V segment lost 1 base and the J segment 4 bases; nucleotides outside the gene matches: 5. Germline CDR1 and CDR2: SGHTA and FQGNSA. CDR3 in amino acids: CASSLDLAGGRETQYF. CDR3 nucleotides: TGTGCCAGCAGCTTAGATCTAGCGGGAGGCCGAGAGACCCAGTACTTC. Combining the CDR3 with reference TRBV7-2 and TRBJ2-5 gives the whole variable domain GAGVSQSPSNKVTEKGKDVELRCDPISGHTALYWYRQSLGQGLEFLIYFQGNSAPDKSGLPSDRFSAERTGGSVSTLTIQRTQQEDSAVYLCASSLDLAGGRETQYFGPGTRLLVL.

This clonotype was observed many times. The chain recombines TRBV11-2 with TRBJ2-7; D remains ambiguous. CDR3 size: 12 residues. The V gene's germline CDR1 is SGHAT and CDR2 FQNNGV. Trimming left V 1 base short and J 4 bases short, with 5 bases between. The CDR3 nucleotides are TGTGCCAGCAGCTTAGCCGTTTACGAGCAGTACTTC. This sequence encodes CASSLAVYEQYF. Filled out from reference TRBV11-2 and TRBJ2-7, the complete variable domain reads EAGVAQSPRYKIIEKRQSVAFWCNPISGHATLYWYQQILGQGPKLLIQFQNNGVVDDSQLPKDRFSAERLKGVDSTLKIQPAKLEDSAVYLCASSLAVYEQYFGPGTRLTVT.

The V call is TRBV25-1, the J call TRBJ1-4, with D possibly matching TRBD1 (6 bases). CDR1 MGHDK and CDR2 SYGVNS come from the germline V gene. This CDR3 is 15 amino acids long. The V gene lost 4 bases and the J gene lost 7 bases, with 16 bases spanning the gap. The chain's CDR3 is CASSARWDIAEKLFF. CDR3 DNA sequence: TGTGCCAGCAGTGCTAGATGGGACATCGCTGAAAAACTGTTTTTT. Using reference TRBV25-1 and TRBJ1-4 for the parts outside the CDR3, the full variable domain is EADIYQTPRYLVIGTGKKITLECSQTMGHDKMYWYQQDPGMELHLIHYSYGVNSTEKGDLSSESTVSRIRTEHFPLTLESARPSHTSQYLCASSARWDIAEKLFFGSGTQLSVL.

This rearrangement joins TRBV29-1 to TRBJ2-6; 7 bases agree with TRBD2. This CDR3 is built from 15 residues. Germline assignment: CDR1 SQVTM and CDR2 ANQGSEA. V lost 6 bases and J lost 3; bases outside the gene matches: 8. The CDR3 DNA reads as TGCAGCGTAGGGGATCGGGACTATGGGGCCAACGTCCTGACTTTC. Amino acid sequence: CSVGDRDYGANVLTF.

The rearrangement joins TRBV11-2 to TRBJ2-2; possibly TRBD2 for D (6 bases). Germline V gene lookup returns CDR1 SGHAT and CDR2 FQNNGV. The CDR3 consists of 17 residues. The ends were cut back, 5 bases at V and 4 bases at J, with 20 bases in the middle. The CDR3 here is CASSQTGARGPTGELFF. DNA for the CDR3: TGTGCCAGCAGCCAAACGGGAGCTCGAGGGCCCACCGGGGAGCTGTTTTTT.

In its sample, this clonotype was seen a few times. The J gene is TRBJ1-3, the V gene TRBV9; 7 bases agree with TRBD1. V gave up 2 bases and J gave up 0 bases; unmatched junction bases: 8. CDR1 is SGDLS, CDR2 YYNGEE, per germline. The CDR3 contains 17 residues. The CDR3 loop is CASSVLTGQYSGNTIYF. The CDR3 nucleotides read TGTGCCAGCAGCGTGTTGACGGGACAGTACTCTGGAAACACCATATATTTT.

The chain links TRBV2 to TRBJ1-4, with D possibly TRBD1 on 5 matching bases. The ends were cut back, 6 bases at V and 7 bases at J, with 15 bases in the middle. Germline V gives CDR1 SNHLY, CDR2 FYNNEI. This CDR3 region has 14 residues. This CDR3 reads CASSFGALVEKLFF. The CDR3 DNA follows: TGTGCCAGCAGCTTCGGGGCATTGGTTGAAAAACTGTTTTTT.

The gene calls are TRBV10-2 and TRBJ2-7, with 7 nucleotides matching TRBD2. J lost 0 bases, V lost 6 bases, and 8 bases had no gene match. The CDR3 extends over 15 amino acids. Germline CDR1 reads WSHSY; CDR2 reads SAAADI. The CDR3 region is CASSQLAASSYEQYF. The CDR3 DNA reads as TGCGCCAGCAGCCAGCTAGCGGCTAGCTCCTACGAGCAGTACTTC.

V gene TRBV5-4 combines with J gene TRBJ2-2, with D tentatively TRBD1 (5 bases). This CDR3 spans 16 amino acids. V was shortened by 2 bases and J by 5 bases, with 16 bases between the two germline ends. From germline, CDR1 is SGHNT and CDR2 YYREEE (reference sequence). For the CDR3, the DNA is TGTGCCAGCAGCTTTCATCGGGCAGGGTTAACCGGGGAGCTGTTTTTT. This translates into CASSFHRAGLTGELFF.

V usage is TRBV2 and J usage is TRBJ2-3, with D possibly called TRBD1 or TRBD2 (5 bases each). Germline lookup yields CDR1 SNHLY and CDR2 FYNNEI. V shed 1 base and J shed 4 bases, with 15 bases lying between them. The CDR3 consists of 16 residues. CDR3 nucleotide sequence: TGTGCCAGCAGTGAAGATGGGGCAGCGAGGGCAGATACGCAGTATTTT. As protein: CASSEDGAARADTQYF.

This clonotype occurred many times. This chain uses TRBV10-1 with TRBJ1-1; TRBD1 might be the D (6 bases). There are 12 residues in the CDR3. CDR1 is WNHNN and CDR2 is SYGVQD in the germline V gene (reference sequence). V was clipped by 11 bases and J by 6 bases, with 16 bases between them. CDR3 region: CAWPTRGSEAFF. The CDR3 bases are TGCGCCTGGCCAACCAGGGGATCTGAAGCTTTCTTT.

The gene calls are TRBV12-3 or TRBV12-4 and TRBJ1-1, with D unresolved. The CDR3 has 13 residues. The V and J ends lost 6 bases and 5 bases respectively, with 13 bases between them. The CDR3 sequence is CASSRLSQTEAFF. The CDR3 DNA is TGTGCCAGCAGCCGATTAAGTCAGACTGAAGCTTTCTTT.

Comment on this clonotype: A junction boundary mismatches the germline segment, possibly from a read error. The CDR3 nucleotides are TGCGCCAGCAGCCAGGTCAGGGGGCTCATCTACGAGCAGTACTTC. As protein: CASSQVRGLIYEQYF. The chain combines TRBV5-8 with TRBJ2-7; 8 bases agree with TRBD1. The CDR3 has 15 residues. Germline V gene sequence: CDR1 SGHTS, CDR2 YDEGEE.

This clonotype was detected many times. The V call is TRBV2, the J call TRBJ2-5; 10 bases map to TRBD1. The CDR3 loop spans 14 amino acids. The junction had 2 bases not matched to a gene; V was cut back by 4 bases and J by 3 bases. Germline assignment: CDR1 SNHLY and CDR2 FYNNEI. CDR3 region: CASSGGQGEETQYF. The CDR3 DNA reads TGTGCCAGCAGTGGCGGACAGGGGGAAGAGACCCAGTACTTC.

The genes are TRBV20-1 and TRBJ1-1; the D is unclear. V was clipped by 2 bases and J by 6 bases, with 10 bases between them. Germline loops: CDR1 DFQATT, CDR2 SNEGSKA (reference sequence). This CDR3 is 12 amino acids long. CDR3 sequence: CSARRVGSEAFF. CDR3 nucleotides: TGCAGTGCTAGAAGGGTAGGATCTGAAGCTTTCTTT.

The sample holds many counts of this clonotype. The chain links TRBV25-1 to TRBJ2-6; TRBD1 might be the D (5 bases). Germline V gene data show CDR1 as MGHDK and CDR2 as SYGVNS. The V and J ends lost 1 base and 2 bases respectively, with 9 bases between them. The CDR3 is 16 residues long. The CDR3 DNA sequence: TGTGCCAGCAGTGAATGGGAAGGGGCTGGGGCCAACGTCCTGACTTTC. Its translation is CASSEWEGAGANVLTF.

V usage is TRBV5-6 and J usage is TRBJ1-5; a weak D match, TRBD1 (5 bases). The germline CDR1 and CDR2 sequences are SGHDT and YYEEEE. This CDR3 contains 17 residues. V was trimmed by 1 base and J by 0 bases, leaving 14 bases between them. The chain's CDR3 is CASSLKVGDLSNQPQHF. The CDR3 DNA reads TGTGCCAGCAGCTTGAAGGTGGGGGACCTTAGCAATCAGCCCCAGCATTTT. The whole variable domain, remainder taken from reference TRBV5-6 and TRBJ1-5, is DAGVTQSPTHLIKTRGQQVTLRCSPKSGHDTVSWYQQALGQGPQFIFQYYEEEERQRGNFPDRFSGHQFPNYSSELNVNALLLGDSALYLCASSLKVGDLSNQPQHFGDGTRLSIL.

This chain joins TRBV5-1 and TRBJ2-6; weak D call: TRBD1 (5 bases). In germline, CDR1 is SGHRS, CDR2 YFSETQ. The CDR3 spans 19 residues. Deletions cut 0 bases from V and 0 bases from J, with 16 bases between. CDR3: CASSLVGHRDRSGANVLTF. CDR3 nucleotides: TGCGCCAGCAGCTTGGTTGGACACAGAGACCGCTCTGGGGCCAACGTCCTGACTTTC.